What follows are 29 T cell receptor beta chains derived from one specimen sequenced in a study of T cells in Graves' hyperthyroidism and ophthalmopathy. Amplification yielded TCR beta CDR3 regions, with RNA transcripts as the source. During a first-round RT-PCR of the TCR CDR3, the HTBI primer set was used. TCRdb itself ran the multiplex PCR reads through MiXCR, one entry per CDR3 protein. Here the sample spans nearly 750,000 distinct CDR3 sequences, 35% being singletons. Sequencing was done on a sample of blood. These receptors all stem from a woman between 35 and 50 years old with Graves' hyperthyroidism.

V and J are TRBV13 and TRBJ2-7; tentatively, D is TRBD1 or TRBD2 (5 bases each). Germline V CDR1 and CDR2: PRHDT, FYEKMQ (reference sequence). CDR3 size: 17 residues. The V end was cut by 0 bases, the J end by 3 bases, with 18 bases between. This CDR3 is CASSLGGEGSYGYEQYF. As DNA, the CDR3 is TGTGCCAGCAGCTTAGGAGGGGAAGGGAGCTATGGCTACGAGCAGTACTTC.

This clonotype occurred many times. The gene calls are TRBV2 and TRBJ1-2; a weak D match, TRBD1 (6 bases). Per germline, CDR1 SNHLY and CDR2 FYNNEI. The CDR3 has 14 amino acids. The V and J ends lost 6 bases and 6 bases respectively, with 17 bases between them. The DNA for the CDR3 is TGTGCCAGCAGAAATCAGGGGCGCAAAGATGGCTACACCTTC. It specifies CASRNQGRKDGYTF.

The CDR3 protein is CASSRGRAGIQETQYF. In nucleotides, the CDR3 is TGTGCCAGCAGCCGGGGGAGAGCGGGGATCCAAGAGACCCAGTACTTC. The rearrangement joins TRBV7-9 to TRBJ2-5, with 7 bases fitting TRBD2. Per the germline V gene, CDR1 is SEHNR and CDR2 is FQNEAQ (reference sequence). V shed 5 bases, J shed 1 base, and the junction held 10 bases outside the gene matches. There are 16 residues in the CDR3.

The chain carries TRBV10-3 and TRBJ1-1; 9 bases agree with TRBD1. This CDR3 comprises 21 residues. V gave up 3 bases and J gave up 6 bases; unmatched junction bases: 26. Germline loops: CDR1 ENHRY, CDR2 SYGVKD. The CDR3 loop reads CAISDPETRSPGTGSGAEAFF. DNA for the CDR3: TGTGCCATCAGTGACCCTGAAACCAGAAGTCCCGGGACAGGGTCGGGCGCTGAAGCTTTCTTT.

Comment on this clonotype: A much bigger clone sits one base away, suggesting this may be a read error. This rearrangement joins TRBV10-3 to TRBJ1-5; D ambiguous. CDR1 and CDR2 from the germline V gene are ENHRY and SYGVKD. This CDR3 spans 13 amino acids. Deletions cut 4 bases from V and 6 bases from J, with 10 bases between. CDR3 DNA: TGTGCCATCAGTGCTGGATTCGGTCAGCCCCAGCATTTT. It yields the protein CAISAGFGQPQHF.

This clonotype was found many times. V gene TRBV10-3 combines with J gene TRBJ2-2; D is unresolved. V lost 8 bases to trimming and J lost 2 bases, with 15 bases between them. This CDR3 region has 15 residues. The germline V gene encodes CDR1 ENHRY and CDR2 SYGVKD. CDR3 region: CAIAGPEKNTGELFF. The CDR3 nucleotides read TGTGCCATCGCTGGGCCAGAAAAAAACACCGGGGAGCTGTTTTTT.

The chain combines TRBV6-1 with TRBJ2-7; the D gene is possibly TRBD2 (5 bases). With the DNA end fitting TRBJ2-1 better, the J assignment may be wrong. Looked up from germline, CDR1 is MNHNS and CDR2 is SASEGT. The CDR3 contains 12 residues. The CDR3 here is CASMRAGNEQFF. CDR3 coding DNA: TGTGCCAGCATGAGGGCAGGCAATGAGCAGTTCTTC.

The chain uses TRBV25-1 and TRBJ2-7, with D tentatively TRBD2 (6 bases). Trimming left V 6 bases short and J 1 base short, with 22 bases between. In germline, CDR1 is MGHDK, CDR2 SYGVNS. The CDR3 is 17 residues long. The CDR3 loop reads CASSQGFLVGTSYEQYF. In nucleotides, the CDR3 is TGTGCCAGCAGCCAAGGATTTCTGGTGGGGACTTCCTACGAGCAGTACTTC.

This clonotype has ten or more counts. The chain has TRBV7-2 and TRBJ1-2, with D perhaps TRBD1 (6 bases). V was cut by 0 bases and J by 2 bases, with 10 bases left in between. The germline V gene encodes CDR1 SGHTA and CDR2 FQGNSA. The CDR3 is made up of 15 amino acids. CDR3 loop: CASSLAGHLNYGYTF. The CDR3 region has the DNA TGTGCCAGCAGCTTAGCGGGACACCTCAACTATGGCTACACCTTC.

The chain links TRBV9 to TRBJ2-5; 8 bases fit TRBD1. The V gene end was trimmed by 0 bases and the J gene end by 5 bases; junction bases not matched to a gene: 9. The germline CDR1 and CDR2 sequences are SGDLS and YYNGEE. The CDR3 spans 16 residues. CDR3 nucleotides: TGTGCCAGCAGCGTAGGCTCATCAGGGGGCCCGGAGACCCAGTACTTC. Amino acids: CASSVGSSGGPETQYF.

The rearrangement joins TRBV12-3 or TRBV12-4 to TRBJ2-5, with 7 bases that match TRBD1. The CDR3 runs 13 residues. With V trimmed by 5 bases and J by 4 bases, 4 bases remained unmatched. CDR3 region: CASSDRAAETQYF. Written as DNA, the CDR3 is TGTGCCAGCAGTGACAGGGCTGCAGAGACCCAGTACTTC.

The chain is built from TRBV19 and TRBJ2-3; D is perhaps TRBD1 or TRBD2 (5 bases each). The CDR3 has 14 amino acids. Germline CDR1 LNHDA, CDR2 SQIVND (reference sequence). The V and J ends lost 5 bases and 3 bases respectively, with 12 bases between them. CDR3 DNA sequence: TGTGCCAGTAGTGTTCGAGGGGAAACAGATACGCAGTATTTT. Its protein is CASSVRGETDTQYF.

The count of this clonotype is one. V gene TRBV29-1 combines with J gene TRBJ2-5; D not resolved. Germline V gene sequence: CDR1 SQVTM, CDR2 ANQGSEA. This CDR3 comprises 11 residues. V lost 8 bases to trimming and J lost 2 bases, with 9 bases between them. In DNA form, the CDR3 reads TGCAGCTTCTACAGACAAGAGACCCAGTACTTC. Translated: CSFYRQETQYF.

This sequence joins TRBV25-1 and TRBJ2-7; D may match TRBD1 or TRBD2 (5 bases each). The CDR3 is 17 residues long. V gave up 1 base and J gave up 5 bases, with 21 bases separating them. Germline V gene sequence: CDR1 MGHDK, CDR2 SYGVNS. CDR3 protein: CASSEFSGWQTANEQYF. CDR3 in DNA: TGTGCCAGCAGTGAATTTTCGGGGTGGCAGACAGCGAACGAGCAGTACTTC.

This chain uses TRBV6-1 with TRBJ1-1; no definite D call. The CDR3 totals 11 residues. V lost 3 bases and J 9 bases, leaving 8 bases between the germline ends. The germline V gene encodes CDR1 MNHNS and CDR2 SASEGT. CDR3 bases: TGTGCCAGCAGTGACGTGGGGAAAGCTTTCTTT. It yields the protein CASSDVGKAFF.

Many counts were recorded for this clonotype. The CDR3: CAISTTGTVNQETQYF. CDR3 coding DNA: TGTGCCATCAGTACTACCGGGACAGTAAACCAAGAGACCCAGTACTTC. This chain joins TRBV10-3 and TRBJ2-5, with 7 bases lining up with TRBD1. V was clipped by 5 bases and J by 0 bases; unmatched bases: 9. CDR3 size: 16 residues. Germline V gene data show CDR1 as ENHRY and CDR2 as SYGVKD.

This clonotype has only a few counts. The J gene is TRBJ1-1, the V gene TRBV4-3; D is ambiguous. Germline V gene data show CDR1 as LGHNA and CDR2 as YSLEER. The CDR3 length is 13 residues. Between the trimmed V and J ends, which lost 0 bases and 11 bases, there was a span of 13 bases. The CDR3 protein is CASSQDTSMAAFF. In nucleotides, the CDR3 is TGCGCCAGCAGCCAAGATACCTCAATGGCGGCTTTCTTT.

This clonotype has only a few counts. The chain uses TRBV10-3 and TRBJ2-2, with D hard to call. Trimming pared 10 bases from V and 1 base from J, leaving 19 bases between. The CDR3 has 16 amino acids. CDR1 and CDR2 from the germline V gene are ENHRY and SYGVKD. The CDR3 DNA reads as TGTGCCAGTCACGATCTTACCTTGGTGAACACCGGGGAGCTGTTTTTT. It encodes CASHDLTLVNTGELFF.

Note on this clonotype: The junction departs from the called germline gene at one end, perhaps through a read error. CDR3 DNA sequence: TGTGCCAGCAGTTCTCAGACCGGAGATACGCAGTATTTT. It translates to CASSSQTGDTQYF. This chain uses TRBV10-3 with TRBJ2-3, with D hard to call. The length of the CDR3 is 13 residues. The germline gives CDR1 ENHRY, CDR2 SYGVKD.

This clonotype was detected only once. One junction end does not reproduce the germline sequence, and a read error may be involved. The chain couples TRBV10-2 to TRBJ1-1; maybe TRBD1 (5 bases). Germline CDR1 is WSHSY and CDR2 is SAAADI. The CDR3 is made up of 17 amino acids. In nucleotides, the CDR3 is TGTGCCAGCTCACCACGTCAGGGCGTGTCCGGTGGGGTCGAAGCTTTCTTT. Translation gives CASSPRQGVSGGVEAFF.

The genes are TRBV15 and TRBJ1-1; unclear D gene. The CDR3 has 13 amino acids. Germline V gene sequence: CDR1 LNHNV, CDR2 YYDKDF (reference sequence). Trimming stripped 4 bases from V and 1 base from J, with 7 bases between. Written as DNA, the CDR3 is TGTGCCACCAGCATCTCCCCGAACACTGAAGCTTTCTTT. Residues: CATSISPNTEAFF.

On this clonotype itself: Because the CDR3 is missing its conserved closing phenylalanine or tryptophan, this is likely a read error. The chain is built from TRBV7-2 and TRBJ1-2; D ambiguous. This CDR3 contains 13 residues. Per the germline V gene, CDR1 is SGHTA and CDR2 is FQGNSA. V lost 3 bases and J lost 4, with 9 bases in between. Here the CDR3 DNA reads TGTGCCAGCAGCTTGGTCCAGGCCTATGGCTACACCCTC. This codes for CASSLVQAYGYTL.

This clonotype occurred once. With a much larger clone just one base away, this may be a read error. The CDR3 DNA follows: TGTGCCAGCAGGATACTGGACACTAATGAAAAACTGTTTTTT. Its protein product is CASRILDTNEKLFF. The chain is built from TRBV2 and TRBJ1-4; D gene uncertain. Trimming cost V 6 bases and J 2 bases, with 10 bases left between them. The V gene's germline CDR1 is SNHLY and CDR2 FYNNEI. The CDR3 consists of 14 residues.

This clonotype came up many times. CDR3 loop: CASRAGNQAFF. DNA for the CDR3: TGTGCCAGCAGGGCAGGGAACCAAGCTTTCTTT. V and J are TRBV12-3 or TRBV12-4 and TRBJ1-1, with a possible D match to TRBD1 (5 bases). The CDR3 has 11 amino acids. The V and J ends lost 6 bases and 9 bases respectively, with 11 bases between them.

This rearrangement joins TRBV7-9 to TRBJ2-5; 9 bases match TRBD2. The J segment lost 1 base and the V segment lost 6 bases, leaving 12 bases of the junction unmatched. Germline loops: CDR1 SEHNR, CDR2 FQNEAQ (reference sequence). CDR3 length: 17 residues. The CDR3: CASSSSGSLGGQETQYF. CDR3 in DNA: TGTGCCAGCAGTAGTAGCGGGAGCCTTGGAGGCCAAGAGACCCAGTACTTC.

The CDR3: CASTLSTGTDYEQYF. The CDR3 DNA reads TGTGCCAGCACCCTATCCACCGGGACAGACTACGAGCAGTACTTC. V gene TRBV7-9 combines with J gene TRBJ2-7; 7 bases agree with TRBD1. Looked up from germline, CDR1 is SEHNR and CDR2 is FQNEAQ (reference sequence). The length of the CDR3 is 15 residues. V lost 7 bases, J lost 3 bases, and 12 bases stayed unmatched.

The rearrangement uses TRBV20-1 and TRBJ2-7; perhaps TRBD2 as D (6 bases). The CDR3 runs 15 residues. V lost 5 bases and J 0 bases, leaving 17 bases between the germline ends. Germline V gene data show CDR1 as DFQATT and CDR2 as SNEGSKA (reference sequence). CDR3: CSAPRDSRSSYEQYF. In DNA form, the CDR3 reads TGCAGTGCTCCCCGGGACTCTAGGAGCTCCTACGAGCAGTACTTC.

V usage is TRBV7-2 and J usage is TRBJ2-5, with TRBD2 matching over 13 bases. Looked up from germline, CDR1 is SGHTA and CDR2 is FQGNSA. After removal of 9 bases from V and 6 bases from J, the junction contained 22 bases not matched to a gene. This CDR3 contains 19 residues. The CDR3 region has the DNA TGTGCCAGTAGCGATCTGCTCGGGGCGACTAGCGGGGGGCCGCAGACCCAGTACTTC. This translates into CASSDLLGATSGGPQTQYF.

The rearrangement joins TRBV20-1 to TRBJ1-2; no firm D call. This CDR3 is 13 amino acids long. Trimming removed 4 bases at V and 3 bases at J, with 12 bases between. CDR1 is DFQATT and CDR2 is SNEGSKA in the germline V gene (reference sequence). This chain's CDR3 is CSAKSGRDYGYTF. The CDR3 bases are TGCAGTGCTAAGTCCGGGAGGGACTATGGCTACACCTTC.